This is a list of T cell receptor beta chains from one sample in a study of Ad26.COV2.S vaccination and SARS-CoV-2 variants. The assay was immunoSEQ multiplex PCR, and TCRdb's table has in-frame clones only and misses some. Found here are more than 400,000 clones, about nine tenths of them singletons; the top ten hold over 1.5%. The sample consisted of peripheral blood, taken in a trial of Ad26.COV2.S vaccine versus placebo. Receptor source: a person between 18 and 59 years old who received the Ad26.COV2.S COVID-19 vaccine or a placebo. The CDR3 runs from the conserved cysteine through the conserved F or W. D genes are given only for firm matches. Clone size appears in some rows only: once, few, many, or a class for an expanded clone.

. | TRBD2 | TRBJ2-5 | TRBV9 | 14 | CASSVAGGPETQYF | TGTGCCAGCAGCGTAGCGGGGGGGCCGGAGACCCAGTACTTC
few | . | TRBJ2-7 | TRBV6-4 | 12 | CASRSLVYEQYF | TGTGCCAGCAGGTCTTTGGTCTACGAGCAGTACTTC
. | TRBD2 | TRBJ2-1 | TRBV11-2 | 15 | CASSLGASGWNEQFF | TGTGCCAGCAGCTTAGGGGCTAGCGGGTGGAATGAGCAGTTCTTC
. | TRBD1 | TRBJ1-2 | TRBV7-9 | 15 | CASSSRGQGSYGYTF | TGTGCCAGCAGCTCAAGGGGACAGGGTAGCTATGGCTACACCTTC
. | . | TRBJ1-1 | TRBV18 | 14 | CASSSEGPGPEAFF | TGTGCCAGCTCCTCCGAAGGACCGGGTCCTGAAGCTTTCTTT
. | . | TRBJ1-2 | TRBV3-1/TRBV3-2 | 14 | CASSPTFSNYGYTF | TGTGCCAGCAGCCCGACATTCTCTAACTATGGCTACACCTTC
. | . | TRBJ2-7 | TRBV7-9 | 13 | CASSKDYSYEQYF | TGTGCCAGCAGCAAAGACTACTCCTACGAGCAGTACTTC
. | . | TRBJ2-7 | TRBV18 | 12 | CASSFEAFEQYF | TGTGCCAGCTCATTCGAGGCCTTCGAGCAGTACTTC
. | . | TRBJ2-3 | TRBV28 | 17 | CASSYKVWGANTDTQYF | TGTGCCAGCAGCTATAAGGTCTGGGGGGCAAACACAGATACGCAGTATTTT
. | TRBD2 | TRBJ2-1 | TRBV5-1 | 14 | CASSVAGGYNEQFF | TGCGCCAGCAGCGTAGCGGGGGGGTATAATGAGCAGTTCTTC
. | TRBD1 | TRBJ2-1 | TRBV5-1 | 14 | CASSLGQGASEQFF | TGCGCCAGCAGCTTGGGACAGGGGGCAAGTGAGCAGTTCTTC
. | TRBD2 | TRBJ2-7 | TRBV29-1 | 11 | CSVDSGAAQYF | TGCAGCGTCGATAGCGGGGCCGCGCAGTACTTC